Each of the 30 T cell receptor beta chains below was sequenced from the same sample in a study of T cell responses to AZD1222 COVID-19 vaccine (dated by TCRdb to 2020 to 2022). The time point label for this specimen denotes: baseline before first vaccination. Sample treatment or condition, as interpreted from the label and publication: meningococcal conjugate vaccine given as trial control. The method behind the library was the immunoSEQ multiplex PCR assay. TCRdb carries this immuneACCESS record with in-frame sequences only. Its versions omit some clonotypes, under half of them owing to an unresolved V gene in the studies checked, with the rest unexplained. The sample table holds roughly 140,000 clones, of which approximately 89% were seen once. The ten largest clones capture approximately 3.6% of the sample. The material was peripheral blood, obtained on day 0 of MenACWY control vaccination. Every receptor here comes from an adult in good health.

The V call is TRBV4-2, the J call TRBJ2-4, with D perhaps TRBD1 (7 bases). CDR1 is LGHNA and CDR2 is YNFKEQ in the germline V gene. V was shortened by 3 bases and J by 4 bases, with 10 bases between the two germline ends. This CDR3 spans 14 amino acids. The CDR3 here is CASSQAGQKNIQYF. The CDR3 region has the DNA TGTGCCAGCAGCCAGGCGGGACAGAAAAACATTCAGTACTTC.

Points on this clone: The identical CDR3 is also encoded by other nucleotide sequences in the sample. The V and J genes are TRBV7-9 and TRBJ1-2, with 8 bases matching TRBD1. The CDR3 sequence is 13 residues long. Germline CDR1 is SEHNR and CDR2 is FQNEAQ (reference sequence). With V trimmed by 2 bases and J by 8 bases, 4 bases remained unmatched. CDR3 in amino acids: CASSLKQGVGYTF. The CDR3 nucleotides are TGTGCCAGCAGCTTAAAACAGGGGGTGGGCTACACCTTC.

The chain is built from TRBV11-3 and TRBJ2-3; D gene ambiguous. The V end was cut by 1 base, the J end by 0 bases, with 11 bases between. The CDR3 is 16 amino acids. Germline V gene sequence: CDR1 SGHNT, CDR2 YENEEA. The CDR3 sequence is CASSLGPEFSTDTQYF. The CDR3 bases are TGTGCCAGCAGCTTAGGTCCGGAGTTTAGCACAGATACGCAGTATTTT. The whole variable domain, filled in from reference TRBV11-3 and TRBJ2-3, reads EAGVVQSPRYKIIEKKQPVAFWCNPISGHNTLYWYLQNLGQGPELLIRYENEEAVDDSQLPKDRFSAERLKGVDSTLKIQPAELGDSAVYLCASSLGPEFSTDTQYFGPGTRLTVL.

The chain carries TRBV7-3 and TRBJ2-2; no clear D. CDR3 size: 14 residues. Per the germline V gene, CDR1 is SGHTA and CDR2 is FQGTGA. V dropped 0 bases and J dropped 4 bases, with 6 bases sitting between them. The CDR3 sequence is CASSLTMGTGELFF. CDR3 nucleotides: TGTGCCAGCAGCTTAACGATGGGCACCGGGGAGCTGTTTTTT.

This clone was detected only once. The chain carries TRBV27 and TRBJ2-3; D gene uncertain. The V end was cut by 6 bases, the J end by 3 bases, with 16 bases between. CDR1 MNHEY and CDR2 SMNVEV come from the germline V gene (reference sequence). This CDR3 has 15 residues. CDR3 nucleotides: TGTGCCAGCAGCCATACCCCATCACTGACAGATACGCAGTATTTT. Translated: CASSHTPSLTDTQYF.

This clone was seen a handful of times. The V call is TRBV7-3, the J call TRBJ2-1; no reliable D call. V shed 0 bases and J shed 8 bases, with 8 bases lying between them. The length of the CDR3 is 13 residues. CDR1 is SGHTA and CDR2 is FQGTGA in the germline V gene. The CDR3 DNA follows: TGTGCCAGCAGCTTAACTAGGACCGATGAGCAGTTCTTC. Translated: CASSLTRTDEQFF.

The V call is TRBV3-1 (or the pseudogene TRBV3-2), the J call TRBJ1-5; D is unresolved. V dropped 1 base and J dropped 1 base, with 11 bases sitting between them. The CDR3 covers 16 residues. Germline V lookup: CDR1 LGHDT, CDR2 YNNKEL (reference sequence). CDR3 region: CASSQGLRRSNQPQHF. CDR3 DNA sequence: TGTGCCAGCAGCCAAGGTTTACGAAGAAGCAATCAGCCCCAGCATTTT.

The CDR3 DNA follows: TGTGCCACCAGCGCCCGATCGAGTAGCACTGAAGCTTTCTTT. Its protein is CATSARSSSTEAFF. The chain combines TRBV15 with TRBJ1-1; no reliable D call. V was cut by 5 bases and J by 4 bases, with 14 bases left in between. The CDR3 has 14 amino acids. Germline V gene sequence: CDR1 LNHNV, CDR2 YYDKDF (reference sequence).

This sequence joins TRBV28 and TRBJ2-1, with 11 bases lining up with TRBD2. V lost 7 bases to trimming and J lost 15 bases; unmatched junction nucleotides: 8. Germline-derived CDR1 and CDR2 are MDHEN and SYDVKM. The CDR3 spans 12 residues. The CDR3 DNA follows: TGTGCCAGCATGCTAGCGGGAGGCCCTCCGTTCTTC. Its protein product is CASMLAGGPPFF.

The CDR3 loop is CASSQEWGTGRTEAFF. The DNA of the CDR3 is TGTGCCAGCAGCCAAGAATGGGGGACAGGTCGGACTGAAGCTTTCTTT. The chain is built from TRBV14 and TRBJ1-1; 8 bases fit TRBD1. V lost 0 bases and J lost 5; bases outside the gene matches: 8. Germline V gene sequence: CDR1 SGHDN, CDR2 FVKESK. The CDR3 is 16 amino acids.

The chain recombines TRBV27 with TRBJ2-7; D unresolved. The germline V gene encodes CDR1 MNHEY and CDR2 SMNVEV (reference sequence). V was cut by 8 bases and J by 2 bases, with 13 bases left in between. This CDR3 region has 13 residues. In nucleotides, the CDR3 is TGTGCCAGCTCCCTTTCCGGGCCCTACGAGCAGTACTTC. This encodes CASSLSGPYEQYF.

V gene TRBV5-1 combines with J gene TRBJ1-2; D is unresolved. The V and J ends lost 0 bases and 3 bases respectively, with 9 bases between them. Germline CDR1 is SGHRS and CDR2 is YFSETQ. This CDR3 spans 14 amino acids. CDR3 coding DNA: TGCGCCAGCAGCTTGGAGGGCAGCGACTATGGCTACACCTTC. Encoded protein: CASSLEGSDYGYTF.

This clone was seen just once. The rearrangement uses TRBV5-1 and TRBJ1-1, with D tentatively TRBD1 (5 bases). The CDR3 length is 16 residues. CDR1 SGHRS and CDR2 YFSETQ come from the germline V gene. The ends were cut back, 1 base at V and 2 bases at J, with 15 bases in the middle. Here the CDR3 reads CASSLWAGGKNTEAFF. The CDR3 nucleotides read TGCGCCAGCAGCTTGTGGGCCGGGGGGAAAAACACTGAAGCTTTCTTT.

CDR3 coding DNA: TGTGCCAGCAGTTCCCCCTCCTCCGGGACACCCGGAGCTTTCTTT. This translates into CASSSPSSGTPGAFF. The rearrangement joins TRBV28 to TRBJ1-1; possible D gene TRBD1, 6 bases. Germline V gene sequence: CDR1 MDHEN, CDR2 SYDVKM. The CDR3 is 15 amino acids. The germline V and J ends were trimmed by 4 bases and 10 bases, with 22 bases remaining between them.

Of note for this clone: This likely traces to a read error, being one base from a far larger clone. This chain's CDR3 is CASSLGVGKPQNF. CDR3 bases: TGTGCCAGCAGTTTAGGGGTGGGGAAGCCCCAGAATTTT. The rearrangement joins TRBV27 to TRBJ1-5, with unresolved D. The CDR3 loop spans 13 amino acids. Germline CDR1 and CDR2: MNHEY and SMNVEV (reference sequence).

The rearrangement uses TRBV19 and TRBJ2-7; D is ambiguous. Trimming pared 4 bases from V and 0 bases from J, leaving 7 bases between. This CDR3 is built from 13 residues. In germline, CDR1 is LNHDA, CDR2 SQIVND (reference sequence). This CDR3 reads CASSNPPSYEQYF. DNA for the CDR3: TGTGCCAGTAGTAACCCCCCCTCCTACGAGCAGTACTTC.

The chain combines TRBV3-1 (or the pseudogene TRBV3-2) with TRBJ1-2; 7 bases line up with TRBD1. Germline CDR1 LGHDT, CDR2 YNNKEL (reference sequence). The CDR3 is made up of 13 amino acids. Trimming cost V 6 bases and J 8 bases; bases outside gene matches: 9. The CDR3 nucleotides are TGTGCCAGCAGATTCAGGGGGGGTGAGGGCTACACCTTC. It codes for CASRFRGGEGYTF.

Here the CDR3 DNA reads TGTGCCAGCTCAGGGACTAGCGGGGGGCCCTACGAGCAGTACTTC. It encodes CASSGTSGGPYEQYF. This sequence joins TRBV18 and TRBJ2-7; 15 nucleotides line up with TRBD2. The ends lost 5 bases at V and 2 bases at J; junction bases unmatched: 1. The CDR3 loop spans 15 amino acids. Per germline, CDR1 KGHSH and CDR2 LQKENI. Full variable domain (rest looked up from reference TRBV18 and TRBJ2-7): NAGVMQNPRHLVRRRGQEARLRCSPMKGHSHVYWYRQLPEEGLKFMVYLQKENIIDESGMPKERFSAEFPKEGPSILRIQQVVRGDSAAYFCASSGTSGGPYEQYFGPGTRLTVT.

A single count supports this clone. CDR3: CASSLVPPNNSPLHF. The CDR3 nucleotides are TGTGCCAGCAGCTTAGTCCCCCCGAATAATTCACCCCTCCACTTT. This chain uses TRBV7-9 with TRBJ1-6; D call uncertain. The germline V gene encodes CDR1 SEHNR and CDR2 FQNEAQ (reference sequence). With 1 base removed from V and 5 bases from J, the gap between germline ends came to 9 bases. The CDR3 extends over 15 amino acids.

In its sample, this clone was seen once. The chain uses TRBV7-2 and TRBJ1-4, with a weak D call TRBD1 (6 bases). The CDR3 is 14 residues long. Germline CDR1 reads SGHTA; CDR2 reads FQGNSA. Between the trimmed V and J ends, which lost 1 base and 8 bases, there was a span of 11 bases. This chain's CDR3 is CASSLDRVGEKLFF. CDR3 DNA: TGTGCCAGCAGCTTAGACAGGGTTGGCGAAAAACTGTTTTTT.

This chain links TRBV28 with TRBJ1-4; tentative D call: TRBD1 (5 bases). The length of the CDR3 is 15 residues. Trimming shortened V by 4 bases and J by 3 bases, and 12 bases separated the two germline ends. Germline CDR1 reads MDHEN; CDR2 reads SYDVKM. In DNA form, the CDR3 reads TGTGCCAGCAGTTCCCCAGGGTCAGCTAATGAAAAACTGTTTTTT. Its protein is CASSSPGSANEKLFF.

V is TRBV11-3 and J is TRBJ2-7; the match to TRBD2 covers 9 bases. The ends lost 0 bases at V and 3 bases at J; junction bases unmatched: 9. Germline values: CDR1 SGHNT, CDR2 YENEEA. The CDR3 has 17 residues. The CDR3 loop reads CASSLDNTASGNYEQYF. The CDR3 coding sequence is TGTGCCAGCAGCTTAGATAATACGGCTAGCGGGAACTACGAGCAGTACTTC.

This clone has more than one count but fewer than ten. The chain employs TRBV5-6 and TRBJ1-2; D unresolved. CDR3 length equals 15 residues. Between the trimmed V and J ends, which lost 2 bases and 6 bases, there was a span of 17 bases. The germline gives CDR1 SGHDT, CDR2 YYEEEE. In nucleotides, the CDR3 is TGTGCCAGCAGCTTAAGCGCTGTGACGAGGAATGGCTACACCTTC. Translating gives CASSLSAVTRNGYTF. The full variable domain, rest sourced from reference TRBV5-6 and TRBJ1-2, is DAGVTQSPTHLIKTRGQQVTLRCSPKSGHDTVSWYQQALGQGPQFIFQYYEEEERQRGNFPDRFSGHQFPNYSSELNVNALLLGDSALYLCASSLSAVTRNGYTFGSGTRLTVV.

The genes are TRBV19 and TRBJ1-1; D uncertain. V was pared by 3 bases and J by 0 bases, with 11 bases between. In germline, CDR1 is LNHDA, CDR2 SQIVND (reference sequence). The CDR3 is 15 residues long. CDR3 bases: TGTGCCAGTAGTATGAGAGAGATGGTGAACACTGAAGCTTTCTTT. Encoded protein: CASSMREMVNTEAFF.

The chain couples TRBV4-3 to TRBJ2-1; 12 bases are shared with TRBD2. The germline gives CDR1 LGHNA, CDR2 YSLEER. This CDR3 has 14 residues. The V segment lost 8 bases and the J segment 7 bases; nucleotides outside the gene matches: 6. In DNA form, the CDR3 reads TGCGCCAGCTCAGAAGGACTAGCGGGAAATGAGCAGTTCTTC. The encoded protein is CASSEGLAGNEQFF.

This clone was seen a few times. This chain links TRBV6-2 or TRBV6-3 with TRBJ1-1, with 7 bases that match TRBD1. This CDR3 is 12 amino acids long. V gave up 7 bases and J gave up 7 bases; unmatched junction bases: 6. Germline V CDR1 and CDR2: MNHEY, SVGEGT. Here the CDR3 reads CASTPWTGEAFF. The CDR3, as DNA: TGTGCCAGCACCCCCTGGACAGGTGAAGCTTTCTTT.

The rearrangement links TRBV7-9 to TRBJ1-3; D unclear. Germline V lookup: CDR1 SEHNR, CDR2 FQNEAQ (reference sequence). Trimming shortened V by 8 bases and J by 2 bases, and 13 bases separated the two germline ends. The CDR3 extends over 14 amino acids. The CDR3: CASGPTHPGNTIYF. For the CDR3, the DNA is TGTGCCAGCGGCCCCACCCACCCTGGAAACACCATATATTTT.

As regards this clone: This same CDR3 is encoded by further DNA sequences in the sample. This sequence joins TRBV7-2 and TRBJ1-1, with D perhaps matching TRBD1 (6 bases). Trimming cost V 5 bases and J 3 bases, with 10 bases left between them. The germline CDR1 and CDR2 sequences are SGHTA and FQGNSA. The CDR3 covers 13 residues. The CDR3 DNA follows: TGTGCCAGCAGCCCGCAGGGGTACACTGAAGCTTTCTTT. It translates to CASSPQGYTEAFF. The full variable domain, rest sourced from reference TRBV7-2 and TRBJ1-1, is GAGVSQSPSNKVTEKGKDVELRCDPISGHTALYWYRQSLGQGLEFLIYFQGNSAPDKSGLPSDRFSAERTGGSVSTLTIQRTQQEDSAVYLCASSPQGYTEAFFGQGTRLTVV.

This chain uses TRBV11-2 with TRBJ1-6, with D unresolved. V was trimmed by 1 base and J by 7 bases, leaving 5 bases between them. Per germline, CDR1 SGHAT and CDR2 FQNNGV. The CDR3 has 13 amino acids. This chain's CDR3 is CASSLAPNSPLHF. The CDR3 DNA follows: TGTGCCAGCAGCTTAGCTCCGAATTCACCCCTCCACTTT.

In the case of this clone: Other DNA sequences in the same sample also yield this CDR3. The gene calls are TRBV19 and TRBJ2-1, with 7 bases matching TRBD1. Germline V gene sequence: CDR1 LNHDA, CDR2 SQIVND (reference sequence). CDR3 length: 13 amino acids. V gave up 3 bases and J gave up 5 bases; unmatched junction bases: 1. In DNA form, the CDR3 reads TGTGCCAGTAGTATGGGGACAGACAATGAGCAGTTCTTC. Translation gives CASSMGTDNEQFF.